This T cell receptor beta chain was found in a study of vaccination and CD4 T cells after COVID-19 (dated by TCRdb to between 2021 and 2023). About the investigation overall: Convalescent patients had a positive SARS-CoV-2 result on nasal swab PCR, and of these patients, several had mild disease and one had severe disease. The convalescent cohort comprised six males and four females, including two Hispanic individuals, seven Caucasians, two Asians and one multiracial person. Participants got two doses of the Pfizer-BioNTech BNT162b2 vaccine (n=8) or two doses of the Moderna mRNA-1273 vaccine (n=2). Post-COVID blood samples from convalescent patients were collected a median of approximately 100 days after diagnosis, with a range of 35 to 161 days. Post-vaccine blood samples were taken a median of approximately 70 days after the second vaccine dose, with a range of roughly 14 to 250 days. Overlapping spike peptide pools from SARS-CoV-2 and from the common cold coronaviruses HCoV-NL63, HCoV-OC43 and HCoV-229E were used as culture stimuli. Control cultures used a CEFX viral epitope pool as positive control, an HIV-1 Nef peptide pool as negative control, or no peptide. The spike-specific CD4+ TCR repertoire was compared before and after mRNA vaccination in around ten COVID-19 convalescent patients and a handful of infection-naive healthy vaccine recipients. What the authors observed across the whole study: Among convalescent patients, a median about 86% of the SARS-CoV-2-reactive clones seen after vaccination appeared only after vaccination, which suggests priming specific to the vaccine. Only a relatively small number of convalescent patients were included in the study, and early timepoints following natural infection were not analyzed. An increase in the median number of SARS-CoV-2-reactive clonotypes from some 20 after infection to 38 after vaccination was observed, but the change was not found to be significant. In convalescent patients, nearly all vaccine-specific clones (304 of 307) were found to be mono-reactive for SARS-CoV-2 spike rather than cross-reactive with common cold coronaviruses.

The treatment or condition label for this specimen denotes: roughly nine-day PBMC culture with coronavirus spike peptide pools or control peptides (ViraFEST assay). The ViraFEST assay was used in the study, in which antigen-specific T cells were expanded with peptide pools and expanded clonotypes were subsequently identified by TCR sequencing. Positive SARS-CoV-2 PCR tests in the convalescent patients dated from March to December 2020, before Alpha, Beta and Delta variants emerged in the United States. Each well held about 2.2 million PBMCs cultured in IMDM containing around 5% human AB serum and approximately 9.6 IU/ml IL-2, with roughly 9.2 ug/ml peptide pools added. Half of the culture medium was replaced with fresh IL-2-containing medium on days 3 and 7. After ten to eleven days of culture, CD4+ T cells were isolated by negative selection using the EasySep CD4+ T cell isolation kit. Ficoll-Paque Plus gradient centrifugation was used to isolate PBMCs from whole blood, and the isolated PBMCs were then either used fresh or cryopreserved at -140C. Triplicate wells were generally used for each culture condition.

The library was made by PCR. TCR sequencing of DNA from cultured CD4+ T cells used the Oncomine TCR Beta short-read assay at the Johns Hopkins FTIC core. Genomic DNA was extracted from the cultured CD4+ T cells with the QIAamp micro DNA kit. Oncomine TCR Beta libraries from cultured CD4+ T cells were pooled with unique dual indexes and sequenced on an Illumina iSeq 100. The authors' pipeline ran thus. Non-productive sequences were removed, and CDR3s not starting with C, not ending with F or W, or shorter than 7 amino acids were discarded. The MANAFEST web application was used to identify antigen-specific clonotypes by comparing peptide-stimulated wells against reference wells and other culture wells. For a clone to be called positive, the clone needed an FDR below 0.05, an odds ratio above 5, and a productive frequency above 0.1% in at least two of three replicate wells. A clonotype was classed as cross-reactive if the clonotype showed significant expansion both in SARS-CoV-2 spike wells and in at least one common cold coronavirus spike condition. Using R version 3.6.1, CDR3 homology was evaluated through Levenshtein distances (stringdist) along with unrooted phylogenetic trees (ape). TCRdb itself trimmed the public reads at Q25 with fastp, ran MiXCR and retained productive beta chains. A single entry per CDR3 protein holds the most common genes and DNA from its merged rows. The authors' filters were not applied to this entry. In all, the sample holds about 16,000 distinct CDR3 sequences, and roughly 50% of those were seen once. In total, the top ten clones hold approximately 7.8% of the sample.

The CDR3 sequence holds 15 residues, the cysteine and phenylalanine included. The retained sequence is limited to the CDR3, 45 bases, with the frame set at the first base. CDR1 and CDR2 are drawn from the germline V gene: MDHEN, SYDVKM. The junction shows trimming of 1 base on V and 8 bases on J, and the gene matches do not reach 4 bases of it. Notes on this clonotype: Its target antigen remains unknown. Per-nucleotide qualities are absent, and no much larger clonotype sits a single base away.

The specimen sequenced was CD4+ T cells from blood, cultured in vitro. This clonotype originated in a human donor who had recovered from COVID-19. Rearrangement joined TRBV28 to TRBJ1-6, and TRBD1 matches 8 of the central bases. The nucleotide sequence is TGTGCCAGCAGTTTATTGCGACAGGGGTATTCACCCCTCCACTTT. Its protein product is CASSLLRQGYSPLHF.